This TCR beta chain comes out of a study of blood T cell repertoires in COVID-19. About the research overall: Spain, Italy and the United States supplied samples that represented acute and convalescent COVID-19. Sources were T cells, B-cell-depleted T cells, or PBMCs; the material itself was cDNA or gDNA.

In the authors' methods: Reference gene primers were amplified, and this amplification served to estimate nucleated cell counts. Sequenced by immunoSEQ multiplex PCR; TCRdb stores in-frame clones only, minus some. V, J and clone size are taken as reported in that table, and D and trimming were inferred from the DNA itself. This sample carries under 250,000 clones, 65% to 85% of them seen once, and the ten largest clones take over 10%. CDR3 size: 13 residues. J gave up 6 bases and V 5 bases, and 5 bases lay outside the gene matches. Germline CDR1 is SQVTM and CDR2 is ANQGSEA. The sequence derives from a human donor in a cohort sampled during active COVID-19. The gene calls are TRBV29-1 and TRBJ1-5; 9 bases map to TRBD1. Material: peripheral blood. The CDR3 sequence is CSVSDRGGQPQHF. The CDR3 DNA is TGCAGCGTTAGCGACAGGGGGGGTCAGCCCCAGCATTTT.